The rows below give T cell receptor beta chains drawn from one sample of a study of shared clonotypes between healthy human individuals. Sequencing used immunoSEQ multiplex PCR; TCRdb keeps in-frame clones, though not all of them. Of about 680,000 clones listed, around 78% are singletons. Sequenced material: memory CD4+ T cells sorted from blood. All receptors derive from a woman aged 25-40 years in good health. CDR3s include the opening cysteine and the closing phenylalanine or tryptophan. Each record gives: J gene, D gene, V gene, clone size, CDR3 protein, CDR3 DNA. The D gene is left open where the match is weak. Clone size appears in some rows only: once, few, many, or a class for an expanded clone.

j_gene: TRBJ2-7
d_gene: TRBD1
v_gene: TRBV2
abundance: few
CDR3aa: CASSPLGTGFHEQYF
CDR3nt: TGTGCCAGCAGTCCTCTTGGGACAGGGTTCCACGAGCAGTACTTC

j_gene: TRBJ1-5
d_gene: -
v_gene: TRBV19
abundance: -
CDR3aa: CASSSAGVSQPQHF
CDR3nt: TGTGCCAGTTCTTCGGCAGGGGTGTCTCAGCCCCAGCATTTT

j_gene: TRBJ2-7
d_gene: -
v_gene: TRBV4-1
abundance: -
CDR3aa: CASSPNPGREIHEQYF
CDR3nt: TGCGCCAGCAGCCCCAACCCGGGACGTGAGATCCACGAGCAGTACTTC

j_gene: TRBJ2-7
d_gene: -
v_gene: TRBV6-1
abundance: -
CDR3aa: CASSGRERTLYEQYF
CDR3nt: TGTGCCAGCAGTGGACGAGAACGCACACTATACGAGCAGTACTTC

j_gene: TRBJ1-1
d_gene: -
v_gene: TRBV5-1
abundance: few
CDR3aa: CASSFAQLNTEAFF
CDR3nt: TGCGCCAGCAGCTTTGCACAGCTGAACACTGAAGCTTTCTTT

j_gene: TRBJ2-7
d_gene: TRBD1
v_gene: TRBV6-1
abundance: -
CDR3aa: CASSVQGAAGQYF
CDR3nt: TGTGCCAGCAGTGTACAGGGGGCGGCGGGGCAGTACTTC

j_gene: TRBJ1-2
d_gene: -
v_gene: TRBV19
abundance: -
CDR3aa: CASSRSYGYTF
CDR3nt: TGTGCCAGTAGTAGAAGCTATGGCTACACCTTC

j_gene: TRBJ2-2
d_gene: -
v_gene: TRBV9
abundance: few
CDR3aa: CASSGWGGYTGELFF
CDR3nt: TGTGCCAGCAGCGGGTGGGGCGGCTACACCGGGGAGCTGTTTTTT

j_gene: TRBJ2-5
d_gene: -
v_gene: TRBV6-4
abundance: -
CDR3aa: CASPRWPLRGQETQYF
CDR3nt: TGTGCCAGCCCCCGGTGGCCCCTACGGGGTCAAGAGACCCAGTACTTC

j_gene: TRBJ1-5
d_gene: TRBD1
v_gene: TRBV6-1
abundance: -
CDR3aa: CASSVQGAVNQPQHF
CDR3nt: TGTGCCAGCAGTGTCCAGGGGGCGGTCAATCAGCCCCAGCATTTT

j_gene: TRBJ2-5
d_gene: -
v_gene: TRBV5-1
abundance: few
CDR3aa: CASSPGSQETQYF
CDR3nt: TGCGCCAGCAGCCCAGGGTCCCAAGAGACCCAGTACTTC

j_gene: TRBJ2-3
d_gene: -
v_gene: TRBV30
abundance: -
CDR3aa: CAWSSRTDTQYF
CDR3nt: TGTGCCTGGAGCTCCCGCACAGATACGCAGTATTTT

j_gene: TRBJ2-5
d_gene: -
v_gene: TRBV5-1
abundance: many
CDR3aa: CASSWGHSQETQYF
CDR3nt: TGCGCCAGCAGCTGGGGACACAGCCAAGAGACCCAGTACTTC

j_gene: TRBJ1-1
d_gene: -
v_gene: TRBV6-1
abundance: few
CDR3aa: CASSEWGGREDTEAFF
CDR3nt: TGTGCCAGCAGTGAATGGGGGGGGCGTGAAGACACTGAAGCTTTCTTT

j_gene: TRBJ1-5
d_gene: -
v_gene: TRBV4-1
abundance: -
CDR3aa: CASSQVGGRKEPQHF
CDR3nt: TGCGCCAGCAGCCAAGTTGGGGGACGTAAGGAGCCCCAGCATTTT

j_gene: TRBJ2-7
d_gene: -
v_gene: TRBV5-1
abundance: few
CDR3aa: CASSLVPGATYEQYF
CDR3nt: TGCGCCAGCAGCTTGGTGCCAGGGGCCACCTACGAGCAGTACTTC

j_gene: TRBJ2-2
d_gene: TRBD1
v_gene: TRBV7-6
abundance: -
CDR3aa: CASSPIDRGRKRTNTGELFF
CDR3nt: TGTGCCAGCAGCCCCATCGACAGGGGGCGGAAACGTACGAACACCGGGGAGCTGTTTTTT

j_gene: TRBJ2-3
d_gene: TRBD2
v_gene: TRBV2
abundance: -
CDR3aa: CASIQDSGRPSTDTQYF
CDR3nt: TGTGCCAGCATCCAGGATAGCGGGAGGCCCAGCACAGATACGCAGTATTTT

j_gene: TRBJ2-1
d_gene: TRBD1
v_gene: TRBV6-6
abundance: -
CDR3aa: CASRATGNEQFF
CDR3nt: TGTGCCAGCAGGGCGACAGGGAATGAGCAGTTCTTC

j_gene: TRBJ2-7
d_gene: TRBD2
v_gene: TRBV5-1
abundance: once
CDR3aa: CASSPDSGRSSYEQYF
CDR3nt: TGCGCCAGCAGCCCTGATAGCGGGAGGAGCTCCTACGAGCAGTACTTC

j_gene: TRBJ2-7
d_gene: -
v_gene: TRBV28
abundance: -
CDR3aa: CASSFQLASSYEQYF
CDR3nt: TGTGCCAGCAGTTTCCAGCTAGCGAGCTCCTACGAGCAGTACTTC

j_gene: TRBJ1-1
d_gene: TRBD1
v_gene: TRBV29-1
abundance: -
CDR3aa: CSVLRTGGTEAFF
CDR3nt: TGCAGCGTTTTGAGGACAGGGGGCACTGAAGCTTTCTTT

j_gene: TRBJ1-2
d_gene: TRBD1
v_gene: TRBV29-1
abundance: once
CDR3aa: CSTKDRVTQIRAYGYTF
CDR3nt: TGCAGCACAAAGGACAGGGTTACTCAAATTCGCGCCTATGGCTACACCTTC

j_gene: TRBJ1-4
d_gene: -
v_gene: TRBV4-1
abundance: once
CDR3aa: CASSQNRAGNEKLFF
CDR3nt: TGCGCCAGCAGCCAGAACAGGGCGGGGAATGAAAAACTGTTTTTT

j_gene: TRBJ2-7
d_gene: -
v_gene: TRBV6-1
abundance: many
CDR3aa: CASSEVGYYEQYF
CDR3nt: TGTGCCAGCAGTGAAGTTGGGTACTACGAGCAGTACTTC

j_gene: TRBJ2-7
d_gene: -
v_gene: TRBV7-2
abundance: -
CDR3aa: CASSPVHAGSSYEQYF
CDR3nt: TGTGCCAGCAGCCCTGTGCACGCGGGGAGCTCCTACGAGCAGTACTTC

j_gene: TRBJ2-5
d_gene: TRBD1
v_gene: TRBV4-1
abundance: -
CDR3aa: CASSQGPGGVETQYF
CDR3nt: TGCGCCAGCAGCCAAGGGCCAGGGGGTGTTGAGACCCAGTACTTC

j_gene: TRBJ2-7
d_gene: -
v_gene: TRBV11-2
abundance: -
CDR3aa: CASSLGSLLLGYEQYF
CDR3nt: TGTGCCAGCAGCTTAGGCTCCCTACTCCTCGGCTACGAGCAGTACTTC

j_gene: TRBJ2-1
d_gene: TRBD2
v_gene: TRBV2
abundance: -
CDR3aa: CASKGGAAGGWYNEQFF
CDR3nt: TGTGCCAGCAAAGGGGGGGCAGCGGGAGGGTGGTACAATGAGCAGTTCTTC

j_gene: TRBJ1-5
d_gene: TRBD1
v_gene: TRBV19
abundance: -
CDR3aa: CASSGYRDRGRNQPQHF
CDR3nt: TGTGCCAGTAGTGGATACCGGGACAGGGGGCGGAATCAGCCCCAGCATTTT

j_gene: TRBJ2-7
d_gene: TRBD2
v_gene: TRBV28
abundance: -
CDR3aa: CATGRPSGHYEQYF
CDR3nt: TGTGCCACAGGGCGGCCTAGCGGGCACTACGAGCAGTACTTC

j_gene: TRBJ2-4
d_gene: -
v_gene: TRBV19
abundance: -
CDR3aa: CASSDAGTIGKNIQYF
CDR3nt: TGTGCCAGTAGTGACGCCGGGACAATAGGCAAAAACATTCAGTACTTC

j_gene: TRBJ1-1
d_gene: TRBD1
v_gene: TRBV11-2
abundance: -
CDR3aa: CASSLVNRGTEAFF
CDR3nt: TGTGCCAGCAGCTTAGTGAACAGGGGTACTGAAGCTTTCTTT

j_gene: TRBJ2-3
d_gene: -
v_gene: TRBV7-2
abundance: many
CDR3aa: CASSLALLSTDTQYF
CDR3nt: TGTGCCAGCAGCTTAGCGCTCCTTAGCACAGATACGCAGTATTTT

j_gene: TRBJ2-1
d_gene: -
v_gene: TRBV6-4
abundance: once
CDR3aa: CASSGGDGPYNEQFF
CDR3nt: TGTGCCAGCAGTGGGGGGGACGGACCCTACAATGAGCAGTTCTTC

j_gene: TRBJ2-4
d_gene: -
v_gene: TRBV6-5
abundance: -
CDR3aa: CASSSGTVAKNIQYF
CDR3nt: TGTGCCAGCAGTTCCGGGACGGTAGCCAAAAACATTCAGTACTTC

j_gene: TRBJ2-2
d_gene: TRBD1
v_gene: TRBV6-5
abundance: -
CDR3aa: CASSTDRVGELFF
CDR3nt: TGTGCCAGCAGTACGGACAGGGTGGGGGAGCTGTTTTTT

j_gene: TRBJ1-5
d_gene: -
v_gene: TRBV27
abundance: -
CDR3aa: CASSPPPHSNQPQHF
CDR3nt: TGTGCCAGCAGTCCCCCCCCGCATAGCAATCAGCCCCAGCATTTT

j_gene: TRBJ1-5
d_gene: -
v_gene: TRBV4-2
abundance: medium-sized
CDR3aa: CASSQDPGGPQHF
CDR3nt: TGTGCCAGCAGCCAAGATCCCGGCGGTCCCCAGCATTTT

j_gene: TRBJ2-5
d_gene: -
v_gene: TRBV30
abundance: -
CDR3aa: CAWSVVEETQYF
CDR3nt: TGTGCCTGGAGTGTAGTGGAAGAGACCCAGTACTTC

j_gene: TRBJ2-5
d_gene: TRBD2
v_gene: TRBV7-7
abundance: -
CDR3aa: CASSRGGGSLETQYF
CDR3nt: TGTGCCAGCAGTAGAGGCGGCGGGAGTCTAGAGACCCAGTACTTC

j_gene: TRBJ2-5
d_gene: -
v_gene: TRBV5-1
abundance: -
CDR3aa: CASSLSVGTSQETQYF
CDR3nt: TGCGCCAGCAGCTTAAGCGTCGGAACCTCACAAGAGACCCAGTACTTC

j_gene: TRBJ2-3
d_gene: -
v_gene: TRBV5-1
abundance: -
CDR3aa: CASSLADDTQYF
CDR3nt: TGCGCCAGCAGCTTGGCTGACGATACGCAGTATTTT

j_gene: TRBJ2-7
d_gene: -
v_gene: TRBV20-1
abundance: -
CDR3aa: CSAPGRYEQYF
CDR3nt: TGCAGTGCCCCCGGGCGCTACGAGCAGTACTTC